Presented here are 18 T cell receptor beta chains from one specimen sequenced in a study of regulatory T cells in long-lasting Graves disease. Assembly of TCR beta libraries relied on iRepertoire HTBI primers together with Arm-PCR of CDR3 regions. Each CDR3 protein gets one entry after TCRdb re-called the multiplex PCR reads with MiXCR. The profile shows roughly 350,000 distinct CDR3 sequences, around 15% of them singletons. The time point: newly diagnosed GD, antithyroid drugs for less than 3 months. TCR sequences were obtained from RNA taken from PBMCs. The sample also formed part of further work on T cells in Graves' hyperthyroidism and ophthalmopathy.

Sequenced material: peripheral blood mononuclear cells (PBMCs), taken at new diagnosis, from a patient treated with antithyroid drugs. These TCRs come from a woman aged 18-29 years with Graves disease.

This clonotype was counted a few times. V and J are TRBV14 and TRBJ1-2; D is possibly TRBD1 (5 bases). This CDR3 is built from 13 residues. The germline V gene has CDR1 SGHDN and CDR2 FVKESK. The ends were cut back, 2 bases at V and 2 bases at J, with 6 bases in the middle. Written as DNA, the CDR3 is TGTGCCAGCAGCCAATGGGACAACTATGGCTACACCTTC. Translating it yields CASSQWDNYGYTF. Full variable domain (missing parts from reference TRBV14 and TRBJ1-2): EAGVTQFPSHSVIEKGQTVTLRCDPISGHDNLYWYRRVMGKEIKFLLHFVKESKQDESGMPNNRFLAERTGGTYSTLKVQPAELEDSGVYFCASSQWDNYGYTFGSGTRLTVV.

This clonotype was recorded at least ten times. The V call is TRBV7-6, the J call TRBJ2-3, with D uncertain. Germline V gives CDR1 SGHVS, CDR2 FNYEAQ. The ends were cut back, 5 bases at V and 1 base at J, with 13 bases in the middle. There are 15 residues in the CDR3. The chain's CDR3 is CASSQRNGGTDTQYF. As DNA, the CDR3 is TGTGCCAGCAGCCAACGGAATGGCGGCACAGATACGCAGTATTTT.

This clonotype was seen repeatedly, ten times or more. The J gene is TRBJ2-7, the V gene TRBV6-1; tentatively, D is TRBD2 (6 bases). Germline CDR1 MNHNS, CDR2 SASEGT. Trimming stripped 2 bases from V and 3 bases from J, with 17 bases between. This CDR3 contains 16 residues. CDR3 coding DNA: TGTGCCAGCAGTGAACGCGGGGTTACTAATAGCTACGAGCAGTACTTC. As protein: CASSERGVTNSYEQYF.

This clonotype has more than one count but fewer than ten. V is TRBV19 and J is TRBJ2-1; TRBD2 aligns across 12 bases. The J segment lost 4 bases and the V segment lost 6 bases, leaving 7 bases of the junction unmatched. Per the germline V gene, CDR1 is LNHDA and CDR2 is SQIVND (reference sequence). This CDR3 has 16 residues. Here the CDR3 DNA reads TGTGCCAGTAGGGAACTAGCGGGGGGCAAGTACAATGAGCAGTTCTTC. Amino acid sequence: CASRELAGGKYNEQFF.

This clonotype was counted only a few times. The chain carries TRBV6-1 and TRBJ1-2, with D possibly being TRBD1 (5 bases). The CDR3 contains 13 residues. The germline gives CDR1 MNHNS, CDR2 SASEGT. V lost 6 bases and J 8 bases, leaving 16 bases between the germline ends. The CDR3 here is CASRESGAFGYTF. CDR3 sequence (DNA): TGTGCCAGCAGAGAATCTGGGGCTTTCGGCTACACCTTC.

This clonotype was observed many times. This rearrangement joins TRBV5-1 to TRBJ2-2; 7 bases align to TRBD1. The germline gives CDR1 SGHRS, CDR2 YFSETQ. The CDR3 consists of 15 residues. After removal of 4 bases from V and 4 bases from J, the junction contained 7 bases not matched to a gene. As DNA, the CDR3 is TGCGCCAGCAGCCCTGGGACAGAGGGCACCGGGGAGCTGTTTTTT. Amino acids: CASSPGTEGTGELFF.

This clonotype has at least ten counts. The rearrangement links TRBV30 to TRBJ1-1, with 7 bases that match TRBD1. V trimming: 5 bases; J trimming: 5 bases; junction bases outside the gene matches: 5. Germline CDR1 and CDR2: GTSNPN and SVGIG (reference sequence). The CDR3 loop spans 12 amino acids. This CDR3 is CAWGTGVTEAFF. The CDR3 region has the DNA TGTGCCTGGGGAACAGGGGTGACTGAAGCTTTCTTT.

The V and J genes are TRBV5-1 and TRBJ2-1; a possible D gene is TRBD1 (7 bases). Germline V gene sequence: CDR1 SGHRS, CDR2 YFSETQ. The CDR3 totals 14 residues. Trimming removed 6 bases from V and 3 bases from J, with 13 bases in between. The CDR3 loop is CASKGGGGYNEQFF. The DNA for the CDR3 is TGCGCCAGCAAAGGAGGGGGCGGCTACAATGAGCAGTTCTTC.

This clonotype was observed at least ten times. The chain carries TRBV5-1 and TRBJ1-1; possible D gene TRBD1, 5 bases. The CDR3 runs to 15 residues. Per germline, CDR1 SGHRS and CDR2 YFSETQ. V lost 4 bases and J 2 bases, leaving 15 bases between the germline ends. DNA of the CDR3: TGCGCCAGCAGCCCCACCGGGGGTTCCAACACTGAAGCTTTCTTT. It is translated as CASSPTGGSNTEAFF.

This clonotype has ten or more counts. CDR3 residues: CASSFGGRETQYF. For the CDR3, the DNA is TGTGCCAGCAGCTTTGGCGGGAGGGAGACCCAGTACTTC. This sequence joins TRBV11-2 and TRBJ2-5; 8 bases align to TRBD2. Germline lookup yields CDR1 SGHAT and CDR2 FQNNGV. The CDR3 covers 13 residues. The V and J ends lost 3 bases and 5 bases, in that order; junction bases with no gene match: 2.

The rearrangement joins TRBV14 to TRBJ1-4, with D possibly TRBD1 on 6 matching bases. The CDR3 loop spans 15 amino acids. V lost 1 base and J 7 bases, leaving 13 bases between the germline ends. Germline-derived CDR1 and CDR2 are SGHDN and FVKESK. The CDR3 reads CASSQGITGTEKLFF. As DNA, the CDR3 is TGTGCCAGCAGCCAAGGGATAACAGGGACTGAAAAACTGTTTTTT.

This clonotype was detected many times. CDR3 sequence: CASSSRGGGTDTQYF. Written as DNA, the CDR3 is TGTGCCAGCAGTTCGCGGGGGGGCGGCACAGATACGCAGTATTTT. This chain joins TRBV2 and TRBJ2-3, with 9 bases lining up with TRBD2. After removal of 5 bases from V and 1 base from J, the junction contained 4 bases not matched to a gene. The CDR3 loop spans 15 amino acids. From germline, CDR1 is SNHLY and CDR2 FYNNEI.

The chain joins TRBV14 to TRBJ1-1, with D maybe TRBD1 (5 bases). This CDR3 spans 15 amino acids. Trimming took off 1 base at V and 0 bases at J, with 9 bases between the two ends. Germline assignment: CDR1 SGHDN and CDR2 FVKESK. CDR3 protein: CASSQAGALNTEAFF. CDR3 coding DNA: TGTGCCAGCAGCCAAGCCGGGGCCTTGAACACTGAAGCTTTCTTT.

This clonotype appeared a few times. V gene TRBV5-4 combines with J gene TRBJ2-7, with 7 bases fitting TRBD2. The length of the CDR3 is 16 residues. Germline lookup yields CDR1 SGHNT and CDR2 YYREEE (reference sequence). The V gene end was trimmed by 2 bases and the J gene end by 0 bases; junction bases not matched to a gene: 8. Written as DNA, the CDR3 is TGTGCCAGCAGCTTAGGAAAGCGGGAAATCTCCTACGAGCAGTACTTC. Translated: CASSLGKREISYEQYF. Drawing the rest from reference TRBV5-4 and TRBJ2-7, the complete variable domain is ETGVTQSPTHLIKTRGQQVTLRCSSQSGHNTVSWYQQALGQGPQFIFQYYREEENGRGNFPPRFSGLQFPNYSSELNVNALELDDSALYLCASSLGKREISYEQYFGPGTRLTVT.

The genes are TRBV6-1 and TRBJ2-1, with D maybe TRBD1 (6 bases). The CDR3 loop spans 12 amino acids. Germline V gene sequence: CDR1 MNHNS, CDR2 SASEGT. The V end was cut by 1 base, the J end by 13 bases, with 11 bases between. The DNA for the CDR3 is TGTGCCAGCAGTGAAGGCCCGGGACACCAGTTCTTC. Protein sequence: CASSEGPGHQFF.

About this clonotype: This sequence may be a read error, since a much larger clone differs from it by one base. V gene TRBV28 combines with J gene TRBJ2-7, with TRBD2 as a possible D gene (5 bases). CDR3 size: 14 residues. Germline values: CDR1 MDHEN, CDR2 SYDVKM. The CDR3 loop is CASSSLGPSYEQCF. Written as DNA, the CDR3 is TGTGCCAGCAGTTCACTAGGCCCGAGCTACGAGCAGTGCTTC.

The sample holds a few counts of this clonotype. This chain joins TRBV20-1 and TRBJ1-5, with 8 bases aligning to TRBD1. From germline, CDR1 is DFQATT and CDR2 SNEGSKA (reference sequence). The trim removed 4 bases at V and 0 bases at J, leaving 8 bases unmatched. There are 16 residues in the CDR3. The CDR3 region is CSAKGQGDVSNQPQHF. The CDR3, as DNA: TGCAGTGCTAAAGGACAGGGAGATGTTAGCAATCAGCCCCAGCATTTT.

This clonotype was recorded many times. This chain links TRBV10-3 with TRBJ2-3, with a possible D match to TRBD1 (6 bases). The length of the CDR3 is 16 residues. The germline gives CDR1 ENHRY, CDR2 SYGVKD. Trimming left V 3 bases short and J 0 bases short, with 13 bases between. Written as DNA, the CDR3 is TGTGCCATCAGTGATTCGGACAGCACAAGCACAGATACGCAGTATTTT. Its translation is CAISDSDSTSTDTQYF.